Listed below are T cell receptor beta chains from one sample, sequenced in a study of STAT5B mutations in CD4+ large granular lymphocyte leukemia. Profiled with immunoSEQ multiplex PCR; TCRdb holds only in-frame clones, not every one. The table has about 23,000 clones, approximately 81% seen once. The source material was CD4+ T cells from blood buffy coats. These receptors all stem from a human donor in good health. CDR3s leave out the opening cysteine and the closing phenylalanine or tryptophan. The D gene is left open where the match is weak. Some rows have no size entry. The others give once, few or many, or a class for an expanded clone.

v_call	clone_size	d_call	j_call	cdr3_aa
TRBV5-6	NA	TRBD1	TRBJ2-6	ASSPRGPSGVSGANVLT
TRBV19	few	NA	TRBJ1-1	ASSPGGGWGNTEAF
TRBV29-1	NA	NA	TRBJ2-3	SVELEKKLADTQY
TRBV19	NA	NA	TRBJ2-6	ASSIGKTSRGANVLT
TRBV2	NA	TRBD1	TRBJ1-2	ASTGVEHGYT
TRBV28	once	NA	TRBJ1-3	ASSSSGSGNTIY
TRBV7-9	NA	NA	TRBJ2-2	ASSLPTGELF
TRBV21-1	NA	NA	TRBJ2-7	ASSKEILGLSHEQY
TRBV7-9	once	TRBD1	TRBJ1-2	ASSNAGTGMYYGYT
TRBV4-1	NA	NA	TRBJ2-5	ASSQGGETQY
TRBV10-2	NA	TRBD2	TRBJ2-3	ASSLIAGAVDTQY
TRBV12-1	NA	NA	TRBJ2-1	ASSFDALAGVNEQF
TRBV11-2	NA	NA	TRBJ2-5	ASSQRRLQETQY
TRBV11-2	NA	TRBD2	TRBJ2-1	ASSSRGLAESGEQF
TRBV11-2	NA	NA	TRBJ2-5	ASSRGPQETQY
TRBV11-2	NA	NA	TRBJ1-1	ASSLAGYQGLWDTEAF
TRBV5-5	NA	NA	TRBJ2-1	ASSLWGNEDEQF
TRBV2	NA	TRBD1	TRBJ2-7	ASSAGQGVEQY
TRBV7-2	NA	TRBD2	TRBJ2-1	ASSFGGRFDNEQF
TRBV10-3	NA	TRBD2	TRBJ2-3	AISEGLAADTQY
TRBV2	NA	TRBD2	TRBJ2-1	ASKTPAVAGPHSSYNEQF
TRBV11-3	NA	NA	TRBJ1-2	ASSLELPSETGYT
TRBV6-5	few	NA	TRBJ1-5	ASSYDNTAGQPQH
TRBV2	NA	TRBD1	TRBJ1-2	ASKDRESIYGYT